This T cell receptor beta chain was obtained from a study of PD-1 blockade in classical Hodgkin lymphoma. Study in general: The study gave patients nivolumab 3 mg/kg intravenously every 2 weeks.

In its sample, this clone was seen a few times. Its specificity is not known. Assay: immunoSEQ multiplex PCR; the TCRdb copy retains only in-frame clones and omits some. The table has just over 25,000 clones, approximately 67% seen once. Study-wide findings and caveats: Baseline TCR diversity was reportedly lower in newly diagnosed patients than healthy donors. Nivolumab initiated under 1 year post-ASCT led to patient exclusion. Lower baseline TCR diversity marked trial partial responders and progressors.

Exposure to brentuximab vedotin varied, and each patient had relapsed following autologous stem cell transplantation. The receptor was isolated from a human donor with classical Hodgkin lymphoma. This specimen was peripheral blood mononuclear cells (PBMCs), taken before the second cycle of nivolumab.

The CDR3: CASRRTSGFYNEQFF. As DNA, the CDR3 is TGTGCCAGCAGACGGACTAGCGGGTTCTACAATGAGCAGTTCTTC. This chain links TRBV6-6 with TRBJ2-1, with 11 nucleotides matching TRBD2. The CDR3 sequence is 15 residues long. V lost 6 bases and J lost 3; bases outside the gene matches: 4. The germline CDR1 and CDR2 sequences are MNHNY and SVGAGI (reference sequence).